These T cell receptor beta chains were read from a single sample in a study of cytomegalovirus exposure and HLA in healthy donors. TCRdb's table, derived via immunoSEQ multiplex PCR, lists solely in-frame clones and lacks some. The repertoire holds 100,000 to 150,000 clones, around three quarters seen once, with roughly 9.6% in the top ten. Sequences were obtained from PBMCs. These receptors all come from a man younger than 45 in good health and CMV-seropositive. Each CDR3 is given with its conserved first and last residue. A D gene is named only where the DNA matches it firmly. For some rows the clone size is stated as once, few or many, or as a class when expanded; others skip it.

D gene: TRBD1
clone size: .
J gene: TRBJ2-1
V gene: TRBV27
CDR3 DNA: TGTGCCAGCAGTTCCGCACCGGGACAGGGTTGGAATGAGCAGTTCTTC
CDR3 protein: CASSSAPGQGWNEQFF

D gene: .
clone size: .
J gene: TRBJ2-7
V gene: TRBV9
CDR3 DNA: TGTGCCAGCAGCACCAACCCCGACAGGACCAACTCCTACGAGCAGTACTTC
CDR3 protein: CASSTNPDRTNSYEQYF

D gene: .
clone size: .
J gene: TRBJ2-5
V gene: TRBV28
CDR3 DNA: TGTGCCAGCAGTTTAAATAGTGAATGGCAAGAGACCCAGTACTTC
CDR3 protein: CASSLNSEWQETQYF

D gene: TRBD1
clone size: .
J gene: TRBJ1-2
V gene: TRBV5-1
CDR3 DNA: TGCGCCAGCAGCTTGGGGACAGGGACAAACTATGGCTACACCTTC
CDR3 protein: CASSLGTGTNYGYTF

D gene: .
clone size: .
J gene: TRBJ1-1
V gene: TRBV28
CDR3 DNA: TGTGCCAGCAGTTTAGGGCGGGGGGGGAACACTGAAGCTTTCTTT
CDR3 protein: CASSLGRGGNTEAFF

D gene: .
clone size: .
J gene: TRBJ1-2
V gene: TRBV7-8
CDR3 DNA: TGTGCCAGCAGCTTAGCTGTCAGGGACTATGGCTACACCTTC
CDR3 protein: CASSLAVRDYGYTF

D gene: TRBD1
clone size: .
J gene: TRBJ2-3
V gene: TRBV19
CDR3 DNA: TGTGCCAGTAGTTCCAACAGGGGCCTCACAGATACGCAGTATTTT
CDR3 protein: CASSSNRGLTDTQYF

D gene: TRBD1
clone size: .
J gene: TRBJ2-5
V gene: TRBV19
CDR3 DNA: TGTGCCAGTAGGGAGACAGGGTTAGAGACCCAGTACTTC
CDR3 protein: CASRETGLETQYF

D gene: .
clone size: few
J gene: TRBJ1-4
V gene: TRBV5-8
CDR3 DNA: TGTGCCAGCAGCCTAGAATTTGCAACTAATGAAAAACTGTTTTTT
CDR3 protein: CASSLEFATNEKLFF

D gene: .
clone size: .
J gene: TRBJ1-4
V gene: TRBV5-1
CDR3 DNA: TGCGCCAGCAGGGCGGAGGGGTATGAAAAACTGTTTTTT
CDR3 protein: CASRAEGYEKLFF

D gene: .
clone size: .
J gene: TRBJ2-6
V gene: TRBV25-1
CDR3 DNA: TGTGCCAGCAGCCCCCTAGGACAGATGTTCTCTGGGGCCAACGGCCTGACTTTC
CDR3 protein: CASSPLGQMFSGANGLTF

D gene: .
clone size: .
J gene: TRBJ2-7
V gene: TRBV18
CDR3 DNA: TGTGCCAGCTCACCCGGTAGCTCCTACGAGCAGTACTTC
CDR3 protein: CASSPGSSYEQYF

D gene: .
clone size: few
J gene: TRBJ1-1
V gene: TRBV30
CDR3 DNA: TGTGCCTGGCGACAGTCCACTGAAGCTTTCTTT
CDR3 protein: CAWRQSTEAFF

D gene: .
clone size: .
J gene: TRBJ2-5
V gene: TRBV5-1
CDR3 DNA: TGCGCCAGCAGCCTATTTCAAGCCCAAGAGACCCAGTACTTC
CDR3 protein: CASSLFQAQETQYF

D gene: .
clone size: .
J gene: TRBJ2-1
V gene: TRBV6-1
CDR3 DNA: TGTGCCAGCAGTGCTGCGGTGAACTCCTACAATGAGCAGTTCTTC
CDR3 protein: CASSAAVNSYNEQFF

D gene: .
clone size: .
J gene: TRBJ1-1
V gene: TRBV7-6
CDR3 DNA: TGTGCCAGCAGCTTAGCGGGCTTCATGAACACTGAAGCTTTCTTT
CDR3 protein: CASSLAGFMNTEAFF

D gene: TRBD1
clone size: once
J gene: TRBJ2-2
V gene: TRBV6-4
CDR3 DNA: TGTGCCAGCCGGGACAGGGGGAACACCGGGGAGCTGTTTTTT
CDR3 protein: CASRDRGNTGELFF

D gene: TRBD2
clone size: once
J gene: TRBJ2-1
V gene: TRBV13
CDR3 DNA: TGTGCCAGCAGCCAGACTAGCGGGGGGGCCGGTGAGCAGTTCTTC
CDR3 protein: CASSQTSGGAGEQFF

D gene: .
clone size: once
J gene: TRBJ2-1
V gene: TRBV7-3
CDR3 DNA: TGTGCCAGCAGCTTAAGGCCCAAAGCCCGAGGAATATTGAATGAGCAGTTCTTC
CDR3 protein: CASSLRPKARGILNEQFF

D gene: .
clone size: .
J gene: TRBJ1-1
V gene: TRBV6-1
CDR3 DNA: TGTGCCAGCAGTGGGGACTATAGGAGGGGGACTGAAGCTTTCTTT
CDR3 protein: CASSGDYRRGTEAFF

D gene: TRBD1
clone size: .
J gene: TRBJ2-7
V gene: TRBV6-1
CDR3 DNA: TGTGCCAGCAGTGAAGCGAGGGGACAGGGATACTACGAGCAGTACTTC
CDR3 protein: CASSEARGQGYYEQYF

D gene: .
clone size: .
J gene: TRBJ1-1
V gene: TRBV6-5
CDR3 DNA: TGTGCCAGCAGTTATTACAGGGTGGACACTGAAGCTTTCTTT
CDR3 protein: CASSYYRVDTEAFF

D gene: .
clone size: .
J gene: TRBJ2-7
V gene: TRBV6-5
CDR3 DNA: TGTGCCAGCACTACGGCCGCCGGGTACGAGCAGTACTTC
CDR3 protein: CASTTAAGYEQYF

D gene: TRBD1
clone size: .
J gene: TRBJ1-3
V gene: TRBV30
CDR3 DNA: TGTGCCTATTCTCAGGGGGAAGGAGGAAACACCATATATTTT
CDR3 protein: CAYSQGEGGNTIYF

D gene: .
clone size: .
J gene: TRBJ2-2
V gene: TRBV20-1
CDR3 DNA: TGCAGTGCTTCTGACACCGGGGAGCTGTTTTTT
CDR3 protein: CSASDTGELFF

D gene: .
clone size: .
J gene: TRBJ1-2
V gene: TRBV30
CDR3 DNA: TGTGCCCGACAGGAAACAGCTAACTATGGCTACACCTTC
CDR3 protein: CARQETANYGYTF

D gene: TRBD1
clone size: .
J gene: TRBJ2-2
V gene: TRBV7-6
CDR3 DNA: TGTGCCAGCAGCTTAGGAGTAGGGGGCCTGAACACCGGGGAGCTGTTTTTT
CDR3 protein: CASSLGVGGLNTGELFF

D gene: .
clone size: .
J gene: TRBJ1-1
V gene: TRBV28
CDR3 DNA: TGTGCCAGCAGTCTACAGGGATCAACTGAAGCTTTCTTT
CDR3 protein: CASSLQGSTEAFF

D gene: TRBD2
clone size: .
J gene: TRBJ2-2
V gene: TRBV29-1
CDR3 DNA: TGCAGCGTTCACACCCGGGGGGCGAACACCGGGGAGCTGTTTTTT
CDR3 protein: CSVHTRGANTGELFF

D gene: .
clone size: once
J gene: TRBJ2-7
V gene: TRBV28
CDR3 DNA: TGTGCCGCGGGCCGAGACACCTACGAGCAGTACTTC
CDR3 protein: CAAGRDTYEQYF

D gene: TRBD2
clone size: .
J gene: TRBJ2-3
V gene: TRBV6-4
CDR3 DNA: TGTGCCAGCAGTCCTAGCGGGGGGGGCACAGATACGCAGTATTTT
CDR3 protein: CASSPSGGGTDTQYF

D gene: .
clone size: .
J gene: TRBJ1-1
V gene: TRBV9
CDR3 DNA: TGTGCCAGCAGCGACTCGAGAGCAAACACTGAAGCTTTCTTT
CDR3 protein: CASSDSRANTEAFF

D gene: .
clone size: few
J gene: TRBJ1-1
V gene: TRBV10-1
CDR3 DNA: TGCGCCAGCATGGACGGGGAGGGCACTGAAGCTTTCTTT
CDR3 protein: CASMDGEGTEAFF

D gene: TRBD1
clone size: few
J gene: TRBJ1-1
V gene: TRBV4-1
CDR3 DNA: TGCGCCAGCAGCCAAGGGGACAGGTTAGACACTGAAGCTTTCTTT
CDR3 protein: CASSQGDRLDTEAFF

D gene: TRBD1
clone size: once
J gene: TRBJ1-4
V gene: TRBV5-5
CDR3 DNA: TGTGCCAGCAGCTTCGGACAGGACGGGGAAAAACTGTTTTTT
CDR3 protein: CASSFGQDGEKLFF

D gene: .
clone size: few
J gene: TRBJ1-4
V gene: TRBV19
CDR3 DNA: TGTGCCAGTAAGGGGTGGACCGTCGGGGAAAAACTGTTTTTT
CDR3 protein: CASKGWTVGEKLFF

D gene: .
clone size: .
J gene: TRBJ1-1
V gene: TRBV2
CDR3 DNA: TGTGCCAGCAGTACCCTCCTGGAGACTGAAGCTTTCTTT
CDR3 protein: CASSTLLETEAFF

D gene: TRBD1
clone size: .
J gene: TRBJ1-5
V gene: TRBV5-1
CDR3 DNA: TGCGCCAGCAGCTGGGGGACAGGGCGGGAGCCCCAGCATTTT
CDR3 protein: CASSWGTGREPQHF

D gene: .
clone size: few
J gene: TRBJ1-5
V gene: TRBV13
CDR3 DNA: TGTGCCAGCAGCTTAGGGGGGGGGAATCAGCCCCAGCATTTT
CDR3 protein: CASSLGGGNQPQHF

D gene: .
clone size: .
J gene: TRBJ1-4
V gene: TRBV19
CDR3 DNA: TGTGCCAGTAGCCAGGGTTCTGCAACTAATGAAAAACTGTTCTTT
CDR3 protein: CASSQGSATNEKLFF

D gene: TRBD2
clone size: once
J gene: TRBJ2-7
V gene: TRBV9
CDR3 DNA: TGTGCCAGCAGCGTAGGAGGATCGGGGGGTTACGAGCAGTACTTC
CDR3 protein: CASSVGGSGGYEQYF

D gene: .
clone size: .
J gene: TRBJ1-3
V gene: TRBV4-1
CDR3 DNA: TGCGCCAGCAGCCAAGACCATGTAAGATGGGCCGCGCCTGGAAACACCATATATTTT
CDR3 protein: CASSQDHVRWAAPGNTIYF

D gene: TRBD1
clone size: .
J gene: TRBJ1-2
V gene: TRBV5-1
CDR3 DNA: TGCGCCAGCAGCTTAGGACAGGGGATTTACACCTTC
CDR3 protein: CASSLGQGIYTF

D gene: TRBD2
clone size: .
J gene: TRBJ2-5
V gene: TRBV4-2
CDR3 DNA: TGTGCCAGCAGCCAAGCACTAGCGGGGGGTGAAGAGACCCAGTACTTC
CDR3 protein: CASSQALAGGEETQYF

D gene: .
clone size: .
J gene: TRBJ2-2
V gene: TRBV19
CDR3 DNA: TGTGCCAGTGCCTACGGGAGCGCAACCGGGGAGCTGTTTTTT
CDR3 protein: CASAYGSATGELFF

D gene: .
clone size: few
J gene: TRBJ1-6
V gene: TRBV5-1
CDR3 DNA: TGCGCCAGCAGGGGCGGGGGGGATAATTCACCCCTCCACTTT
CDR3 protein: CASRGGGDNSPLHF

D gene: .
clone size: .
J gene: TRBJ1-1
V gene: TRBV21-1
CDR3 DNA: TGTGCCAGCAGCACCCCCTCCCCGTCGGTGAACACTGAAGCTTTCTTT
CDR3 protein: CASSTPSPSVNTEAFF

D gene: .
clone size: .
J gene: TRBJ1-1
V gene: TRBV10-3
CDR3 DNA: TGTGCCATCAGTGAAGCAGGGAGGGCGGACACTGAAGCTTTCTTT
CDR3 protein: CAISEAGRADTEAFF

D gene: TRBD2
clone size: .
J gene: TRBJ2-1
V gene: TRBV5-8
CDR3 DNA: TGTGCCAGCAGCCGAAGCGGGGGGAACTACAATGAGCAGTTCTTC
CDR3 protein: CASSRSGGNYNEQFF

D gene: TRBD2
clone size: .
J gene: TRBJ2-7
V gene: TRBV5-6
CDR3 DNA: TGTGCCAGCAGCACGGGGGGTTCCTACGAGCAGTACTTC
CDR3 protein: CASSTGGSYEQYF

D gene: .
clone size: few
J gene: TRBJ1-4
V gene: TRBV7-9
CDR3 DNA: TGTGCCAGCAGCCTCCCGGGATGGGAGAAAGAGGAACGAAATGAAAAACTGTTTTTT
CDR3 protein: CASSLPGWEKEERNEKLFF

D gene: .
clone size: few
J gene: TRBJ2-7
V gene: TRBV29-1
CDR3 DNA: TGCAGCGCCCAGGAGACCGGGGTGAGCGAGCAGTACTTC
CDR3 protein: CSAQETGVSEQYF

D gene: .
clone size: once
J gene: TRBJ2-5
V gene: TRBV12-5
CDR3 DNA: TGTGCTAGTGGTTTGGGCCCCAGGGACCAAGAGACCCAGTACTTC
CDR3 protein: CASGLGPRDQETQYF